The entry below describes one T cell receptor (beta chain). This specimen comes from a study of blood T cell repertoires in COVID-19. Study in general: Italy, Spain and the United States were the sources of the convalescent and acute COVID-19 samples.

As processed by the authors: Scientists estimated how many nucleated cells there were by amplifying reference gene primers. Here immunoSEQ multiplex PCR was the method, and the copy in TCRdb shows in-frame clones only, minus some. Clone size and V and J calls were adopted from that table, with D and trimming inferred from the DNA. The sample has some 100,000 clones, more than 65% seen once. V was shortened by 4 bases and J by 3 bases, with 13 bases between the two germline ends. This CDR3 region has 14 residues. Germline CDR1 is SGHKS and CDR2 is YYEKEE (reference sequence). Sequencing was done on a sample of peripheral blood. The rearrangement links TRBV5-5 to TRBJ1-2; D possibly corresponds to TRBD1 (6 bases). This TCR was recovered from an elderly woman with active or convalescent COVID-19. The CDR3 bases are TGTGCCAGCAGCCGACGGGGGGGCGACTATGGCTACACCTTC. Translating gives CASSRRGGDYGYTF.